Below are 25 T cell receptor beta chains sequenced from a single sample in a study of control samples from healthy donors and cancer patients. Measured with immunoSEQ multiplex PCR; TCRdb has only the in-frame clones, and not every one. The sample holds about 150,000 clones, roughly 90% seen once. The sequenced sample was blood. The receptors derive from a man aged 25 to 45 in good health.

The genes are TRBV4-1 and TRBJ2-1, with D perhaps TRBD2 (7 bases). V was shortened by 10 bases and J by 2 bases, with 21 bases between the two germline ends. Per germline, CDR1 MGHRA and CDR2 YSYEKL. This CDR3 spans 16 amino acids. Written as DNA, the CDR3 is TGCGCCACCAGGGGAGGGGGTGGGGTACCCTACAATGAGCAGTTCTTC. This gives the protein CATRGGGGVPYNEQFF.

The chain links TRBV28 to TRBJ2-1, with 7 positions matching TRBD2. V was pared by 2 bases and J by 7 bases, with 2 bases of the junction left unmatched. Germline CDR1 and CDR2: MDHEN and SYDVKM. This CDR3 is 13 amino acids long. CDR3 nucleotide sequence: TGTGCCAGCAGTTTACTAGCGGTTAATGAGCAGTTCTTC. Translating gives CASSLLAVNEQFF.

For the CDR3, the DNA is TGTGCCGGGGGGGGAGATCGGCAGGGAATTTACAATGAGCAGTTCTTC. Its protein is CAGGGDRQGIYNEQFF. The chain uses TRBV21-1 and TRBJ2-1; the D segment call TRBD2 is taken from the table without a DNA check. TRBV21-1 is a known pseudogene. The CDR3 is 16 residues long.

As regards this clone: In the same sample, other DNA sequences code for this CDR3. This chain uses TRBV4-3 with TRBJ2-7, with D possibly called TRBD1 or TRBD2 (5 bases each). The ends were cut back, 0 bases at V and 3 bases at J, with 6 bases in the middle. CDR1 and CDR2 (germline): LGHNA, YSLEER. CDR3 length: 13 amino acids. The CDR3 bases are TGCGCCAGCAGCCAAGATGGGGGCTACGAGCAGTACTTC. Its translation is CASSQDGGYEQYF.

This clone appeared a single time. The V call is TRBV11-3, the J call TRBJ2-7; tentatively, D is TRBD2 (5 bases). The V and J ends lost 3 bases and 2 bases respectively, with 11 bases between them. This CDR3 is 14 amino acids long. The V gene's germline CDR1 is SGHNT and CDR2 YENEEA. Here the CDR3 DNA reads TGTGCCAGCAGCTTCCGGGAAAGCCCCTACGAGCAGTACTTC. This codes for CASSFRESPYEQYF.

V and J are TRBV5-1 and TRBJ2-5, with 7 bases fitting TRBD1. CDR3 length equals 15 residues. Germline CDR1 SGHRS, CDR2 YFSETQ. Unmatched junction bases numbered 10, after V lost 4 bases and J lost 4 bases. The CDR3 is CASSARQGGGETQYF. Written as DNA, the CDR3 is TGCGCCAGCAGCGCCCGACAGGGCGGAGGAGAGACCCAGTACTTC.

The chain joins TRBV6-6 to TRBJ2-7, with TRBD1 identical over 9 bases. The CDR3 contains 14 residues. The V gene end was trimmed by 5 bases and the J gene end by 3 bases; junction bases not matched to a gene: 5. The germline CDR1 and CDR2 sequences are MNHNY and SVGAGI (reference sequence). The CDR3, as DNA: TGTGCCAGCAGTGGCCACAGGGGGCTCTACGAGCAGTACTTC. Translation gives CASSGHRGLYEQYF.

Only one count was recorded for this clone. This chain uses TRBV15 with TRBJ2-2; TRBD1 aligns across 8 bases. V lost 3 bases and J lost 6; bases outside the gene matches: 3. The CDR3 is 14 residues long. CDR1 is LNHNV, CDR2 YYDKDF, per germline (reference sequence). The CDR3 DNA sequence: TGTGCCACCAGCAGGGGACAGGAGGCCGGGGAGCTGTTTTTT. This sequence encodes CATSRGQEAGELFF.

The rearrangement links TRBV18 to TRBJ1-2; a weak D match, TRBD1 (5 bases). V dropped 3 bases and J dropped 1 base, with 9 bases sitting between them. The CDR3 contains 14 residues. Per germline, CDR1 KGHSH and CDR2 LQKENI. The CDR3 loop is CASSPGRINYGYTF. The DNA for the CDR3 is TGTGCCAGCTCACCGGGACGGATTAACTATGGCTACACCTTC. Supplemented by reference TRBV18 and TRBJ1-2, the full variable domain reads NAGVMQNPRHLVRRRGQEARLRCSPMKGHSHVYWYRQLPEEGLKFMVYLQKENIIDESGMPKERFSAEFPKEGPSILRIQQVVRGDSAAYFCASSPGRINYGYTFGSGTRLTVV.

The gene calls are TRBV6-2 or TRBV6-3 and TRBJ2-4, with a possible D match to TRBD2 (6 bases). The CDR3 is 16 amino acids. Germline V gives CDR1 MNHEY, CDR2 SVGEGT. The V end was cut by 0 bases, the J end by 1 base, with 10 bases between. CDR3 residues: CASSYSASDAKNIQYF. The DNA of the CDR3 is TGTGCCAGCAGTTACTCGGCTAGCGATGCCAAAAACATTCAGTACTTC.

The chain has TRBV19 and TRBJ1-1; D remains unclear. Trimming pared 3 bases from V and 1 base from J, leaving 18 bases between. Germline V gene sequence: CDR1 LNHDA, CDR2 SQIVND (reference sequence). The CDR3 length is 17 residues. The CDR3 sequence: CASSIYPRQVGNTEAFF. CDR3 DNA sequence: TGTGCCAGTAGTATTTACCCCCGGCAGGTAGGGAACACTGAAGCTTTCTTT.

This clone has just one count. In nucleotides, the CDR3 is TGTGCCAGTAGTATAGTAGAGGCCCCGTCCTACGAGCAGTACTTC. Translating gives CASSIVEAPSYEQYF. This chain uses TRBV19 with TRBJ2-7; D remains unclear. Germline V gene lookup returns CDR1 LNHDA and CDR2 SQIVND (reference sequence). Trimming removed 1 base at V and 1 base at J, with 11 bases between. The CDR3 is made up of 15 amino acids.

This clone was counted a single time. This chain links TRBV14 with TRBJ2-5, with D perhaps given as TRBD1 or TRBD2 (5 bases each). Trimming took off 5 bases at V and 7 bases at J, with 20 bases between the two ends. The CDR3 covers 15 residues. CDR1 and CDR2 (germline): SGHDN, FVKESK. The chain's CDR3 is CASSGVSGTLGTQYF. The CDR3 nucleotides are TGTGCCAGCAGCGGGGTCTCTGGGACGCTGGGGACCCAGTACTTC.

The chain is built from TRBV7-2 and TRBJ2-1; TRBD2 matches 11 bases. Trimming took 3 bases from V and 3 from J; bases not matched to a gene: 4. The CDR3 is 16 amino acids. The germline gives CDR1 SGHTA, CDR2 FQGNSA. CDR3 amino acids: CASSFIGTSGYNEQFF. CDR3 coding DNA: TGTGCCAGCAGCTTTATAGGGACTAGCGGCTACAATGAGCAGTTCTTC.

This sequence joins TRBV5-1 and TRBJ1-1; D not certain. Germline V lookup: CDR1 SGHRS, CDR2 YFSETQ. The CDR3 contains 14 residues. V gave up 0 bases and J gave up 3 bases, with 9 bases separating them. The chain's CDR3 is CASSLAQLHTEAFF. DNA of the CDR3: TGCGCCAGCAGCTTGGCTCAGTTACACACTGAAGCTTTCTTT.

The chain links TRBV9 to TRBJ1-6, with D possibly being TRBD1 (5 bases). Trimming left V 1 base short and J 8 bases short, with 16 bases between. The V gene's germline CDR1 is SGDLS and CDR2 YYNGEE. CDR3 size: 16 residues. In DNA form, the CDR3 reads TGTGCCAGCAGCGTAAACCGGGACTCTCTATATTCACCCCTCCACTTT. Its translation is CASSVNRDSLYSPLHF.

This clone was recorded once. This chain links TRBV10-3 with TRBJ2-7; no reliable D call. Germline V gives CDR1 ENHRY, CDR2 SYGVKD. The CDR3 runs to 12 residues. Trimming took 3 bases from V and 4 from J, leaving 7 bases between them. The CDR3 sequence: CAISDLGYEQYF. The CDR3 nucleotides are TGTGCCATCAGTGATTTGGGTTACGAGCAGTACTTC.

CDR3 sequence reads: CASRDPLGSYEQYF. The DNA of the CDR3 is TGTGCCAGCAGAGATCCTCTTGGGTCCTACGAGCAGTACTTC. This sequence joins TRBV6-5 and TRBJ2-7, with D uncertain. Between the trimmed V and J ends, which lost 6 bases and 1 base, there was a span of 13 bases. The CDR3 contains 14 residues. Germline-derived CDR1 and CDR2 are MNHEY and SVGAGI.

CDR3 bases: TGTGCCAGTACCTCTGGGGGGGGCATAGGCACTGAAGCTTTCTTT. The encoded protein is CASTSGGGIGTEAFF. This chain joins TRBV27 and TRBJ1-1; TRBD1 might be the D (6 bases). V was cut by 9 bases and J by 4 bases, with 21 bases left in between. The germline gives CDR1 MNHEY, CDR2 SMNVEV (reference sequence). CDR3 size: 15 residues.

The chain combines TRBV12-3 or TRBV12-4 with TRBJ2-1; D not certain. The CDR3 extends over 11 amino acids. The V gene lost 4 bases and the J gene lost 4 bases, with 2 bases spanning the gap. Here the CDR3 reads CASSWYNEQFF. Written as DNA, the CDR3 is TGTGCCAGCAGTTGGTACAATGAGCAGTTCTTC.

The gene calls are TRBV5-1 and TRBJ2-2; D assignment may be TRBD1 or TRBD2 (5 bases each). From germline, CDR1 is SGHRS and CDR2 YFSETQ. Trimming left V 3 bases short and J 1 base short, with 16 bases between. This CDR3 contains 17 residues. The CDR3 region is CASSSPRGGGNTGELFF. The CDR3 nucleotides are TGCGCCAGCAGCTCGCCCCGAGGTGGGGGGAACACCGGGGAGCTGTTTTTT.

Here the CDR3 reads CASSPWGGTQPQHF. The CDR3 region has the DNA TGTGCCAGCAGTCCATGGGGGGGCACTCAGCCCCAGCATTTT. The genes are TRBV27 and TRBJ1-5; possibly TRBD1 for D (6 bases). The V gene's germline CDR1 is MNHEY and CDR2 SMNVEV (reference sequence). Trimming took off 5 bases at V and 6 bases at J, with 14 bases between the two ends. The CDR3 is 14 residues long.

This clone is a singleton in its sample. The chain links TRBV6-2 or TRBV6-3 to TRBJ2-3; 7 positions agree with TRBD1. The germline V gene encodes CDR1 MNHEY and CDR2 SVGEGT. V lost 4 bases and J lost 3; bases outside the gene matches: 10. The CDR3 is made up of 16 amino acids. The CDR3 spells CASSSLTGVGTDTQYF. The CDR3 DNA reads TGTGCCAGCAGTTCCTTAACAGGGGTGGGAACAGATACGCAGTATTTT.

This clone is a singleton in its sample. This chain's CDR3 is CASSIRTGSIEQYF. CDR3 bases: TGTGCCAGTAGTATCCGGACAGGGTCCATCGAGCAGTACTTC. The chain has TRBV19 and TRBJ2-7; 8 bases are shared with TRBD1. With V trimmed by 3 bases and J by 6 bases, 7 bases remained unmatched. The CDR3 extends over 14 amino acids. Germline-derived CDR1 and CDR2 are LNHDA and SQIVND (reference sequence). Filled out from reference TRBV19 and TRBJ2-7, the complete variable domain reads DGGITQSPKYLFRKEGQNVTLSCEQNLNHDAMYWYRQDPGQGLRLIYYSQIVNDFQKGDIAEGYSVSREKKESFPLTVTSAQKNPTAFYLCASSIRTGSIEQYFGPGTRLTVT.

This chain links TRBV3-1 (or the pseudogene TRBV3-2) with TRBJ1-6; a possible D gene is TRBD1 (5 bases). This CDR3 region has 14 residues. Germline V gives CDR1 LGHDT, CDR2 YNNKEL (reference sequence). With 5 bases removed from V and 7 bases from J, the gap between germline ends came to 12 bases. The CDR3 DNA reads TGTGCCAGCAGCTCCGGGACGCTAAATTCACCCCTCCACTTT. Its protein product is CASSSGTLNSPLHF.